These T cell receptor beta chains were read from a single sample in a study of blood T cell repertoires in COVID-19. Sequenced by immunoSEQ multiplex PCR; TCRdb stores in-frame clones only, minus some. This table holds 150,000 to 200,000 clones, about 92% found once. Sequencing was performed on peripheral blood. All receptors come from a man in his fifties or sixties with active or convalescent COVID-19. Each CDR3 is given with its conserved first and last residue. The order of the fields is D gene, V gene, J gene, clone size, CDR3 protein. A D gene is named only where the DNA matches it firmly. Clone size is given for some rows only: seen once, a few or many times, or a class if the clone is expanded.

-,TRBV5-1,TRBJ1-1,-,CASSLVAGAGNTEAFF
-,TRBV3-1/TRBV3-2,TRBJ1-6,-,CASSQDVRGSYNSPLHF
TRBD2,TRBV25-1,TRBJ2-3,-,CASSERASGDTQYF
TRBD2,TRBV7-2,TRBJ2-1,-,CASSLGTSGGPSYNEQFF
-,TRBV5-6,TRBJ1-1,-,CASSLDRGTEAFF
-,TRBV6-1,TRBJ2-2,-,CASSEPRGSHTGELFF
TRBD2,TRBV7-6,TRBJ2-1,once,CASSRASGGEYEQFF
-,TRBV18,TRBJ2-7,-,CASSPLNRASYEQYF
TRBD2,TRBV10-3,TRBJ2-7,-,CAISMGLAGRKQYF
-,TRBV10-3,TRBJ2-7,few,CAISGVTGLQYF
-,TRBV10-2,TRBJ2-7,-,CASSDLRRSGAYEQYF
-,TRBV6-4,TRBJ2-3,-,CASSDLGVSDTQYF